A single sample gave rise to the 17 T cell receptor beta chains below, sequenced in a study of T cells of healthy individuals. TCRdb recomputed calls from the 5' RACE reads with MiXCR, one row per CDR3 protein. The sample holds 90,000 to 100,000 distinct CDR3 sequences, 17% seen once. All receptors come from a human donor in good health.

In this sample, this clonotype turned up a few times. The DNA of the CDR3 is TGCGCCAGCAGCCAAGTGGGCAGGGCCCACGAGCAGTACTTC. It encodes CASSQVGRAHEQYF. This chain links TRBV4-3 with TRBJ2-7, with a weak D call TRBD1 (5 bases). Trimming shortened V by 1 base and J by 5 bases, and 12 bases separated the two germline ends. This CDR3 contains 14 residues. Germline V gene data show CDR1 as LGHNA and CDR2 as YSLEER.

The chain is built from TRBV20-1 and TRBJ1-2; possible D gene TRBD1, 6 bases. The germline V and J ends were trimmed by 3 bases and 4 bases, with 15 bases remaining between them. The germline gives CDR1 DFQATT, CDR2 SNEGSKA (reference sequence). This CDR3 spans 14 amino acids. The CDR3 protein is CSARGHQVTYGYTF. The CDR3 nucleotides are TGCAGTGCTAGGGGACACCAAGTCACCTATGGCTACACCTTC.

There are many counts of this clonotype. The chain recombines TRBV6-5 with TRBJ1-6; no reliable D call. V gave up 6 bases and J gave up 7 bases, with 10 bases separating them. Germline assignment: CDR1 MNHEY and CDR2 SVGAGI. The CDR3 consists of 13 residues. The CDR3 spells CASRVTVNSPLHF. The CDR3 DNA sequence: TGTGCCAGCAGGGTGACGGTGAATTCACCCCTCCACTTT.

This clonotype has only a few counts. The chain is built from TRBV28 and TRBJ2-7; the match to TRBD1 covers 7 bases. Germline values: CDR1 MDHEN, CDR2 SYDVKM. Unmatched junction bases numbered 11, after V lost 6 bases and J lost 3 bases. The CDR3 has 15 amino acids. The CDR3 loop is CASRRSRDSVYEQYF. CDR3 in DNA: TGTGCCAGCAGGCGCTCCCGGGACAGCGTCTACGAGCAGTACTTC.

This clonotype is categorized as medium-sized. This chain's CDR3 is CSVGSGEQAEQYF. The CDR3 nucleotides read TGCAGCGTTGGATCCGGGGAACAGGCCGAGCAGTACTTC. The chain joins TRBV29-1 to TRBJ2-7, with D possibly called TRBD1 or TRBD2 (5 bases each). V shed 4 bases and J shed 6 bases, with 16 bases lying between them. The CDR3 totals 13 residues. Looked up from germline, CDR1 is SQVTM and CDR2 is ANQGSEA.

CDR3: CASSGVRQHGTSGRADTGELFF. CDR3 DNA: TGTGCCAGCAGTGGGGTTCGACAGCACGGGACTAGCGGGAGGGCGGACACCGGGGAGCTGTTTTTT. This rearrangement joins TRBV2 to TRBJ2-2; 16 bases align to TRBD2. This CDR3 is built from 22 residues. Germline V gene lookup returns CDR1 SNHLY and CDR2 FYNNEI. Trimming at V came to 4 bases and at J to 3 bases, leaving 17 bases not matched to a gene. Full variable domain (rest looked up from reference TRBV2 and TRBJ2-2): EPEVTQTPSHQVTQMGQEVILRCVPISNHLYFYWYRQILGQKVEFLVSFYNNEISEKSEIFDDQFSVERPDGSNFTLKIRSTKLEDSAMYFCASSGVRQHGTSGRADTGELFFGEGSRLTVL.

The chain employs TRBV20-1 and TRBJ2-5; perhaps TRBD2 as D (6 bases). This CDR3 spans 16 amino acids. Germline loops: CDR1 DFQATT, CDR2 SNEGSKA (reference sequence). Trimming pared 0 bases from V and 4 bases from J, leaving 18 bases between. CDR3 DNA: TGCAGTGCTAGAGATAAAGTGCGGGGACTCCTAGAGACCCAGTACTTC. It encodes CSARDKVRGLLETQYF.

The CDR3, as DNA: TGTGCCAGCTCACCGTTTGCAACTAATGAAAAACTGTTTTTT. Amino acids: CASSPFATNEKLFF. The chain has TRBV18 and TRBJ1-4; no definite D call. Germline V CDR1 and CDR2: KGHSH, LQKENI. V dropped 3 bases and J dropped 0 bases, with 5 bases sitting between them. This CDR3 spans 14 amino acids.

This clonotype has more than one count but fewer than ten. V and J are TRBV5-1 and TRBJ1-1, with D hard to call. Trimming stripped 3 bases from V and 1 base from J, with 7 bases between. The germline gives CDR1 SGHRS, CDR2 YFSETQ. CDR3 length: 13 amino acids. CDR3 protein: CASSSQQNTEAFF. CDR3 in DNA: TGCGCCAGCAGCTCACAGCAGAACACTGAAGCTTTCTTT.

This clonotype was seen a handful of times. V usage is TRBV19 and J usage is TRBJ1-1; D gene ambiguous. This CDR3 contains 12 residues. V lost 10 bases and J 6 bases, leaving 15 bases between the germline ends. The germline CDR1 and CDR2 sequences are LNHDA and SQIVND (reference sequence). CDR3 bases: TGTGCCACCACCGCGGGGTCACCTGAAGCTTTCTTT. Translating it yields CATTAGSPEAFF. The full variable domain, its missing parts supplied by reference TRBV19 and TRBJ1-1, is DGGITQSPKYLFRKEGQNVTLSCEQNLNHDAMYWYRQDPGQGLRLIYYSQIVNDFQKGDIAEGYSVSREKKESFPLTVTSAQKNPTAFYLCATTAGSPEAFFGQGTRLTVV.

The chain couples TRBV30 to TRBJ2-2, with no clear D. The ends were cut back, 1 base at V and 6 bases at J, with 6 bases in the middle. The CDR3 is made up of 12 amino acids. CDR1 and CDR2 (germline): GTSNPN, SVGIG (reference sequence). This chain's CDR3 is CAWSDPAGELFF. DNA of the CDR3: TGTGCCTGGAGTGATCCGGCCGGGGAGCTGTTTTTT.

The J gene is TRBJ2-5, the V gene TRBV10-3, with 13 bases fitting TRBD2. V shed 8 bases, J shed 5 bases, and the junction held 11 bases outside the gene matches. CDR3 length: 16 residues. Germline V gene lookup returns CDR1 ENHRY and CDR2 SYGVKD. The CDR3 DNA is TGTGCCATCGGGAGGGGACTAGCGGGAAAGTTTGAGACCCAGTACTTC. This encodes CAIGRGLAGKFETQYF.

This clonotype was observed a handful of times. The V gene is TRBV20-1, the J gene TRBJ2-7; no definite D call. The CDR3 spans 11 residues. Germline assignment: CDR1 DFQATT and CDR2 SNEGSKA (reference sequence). V was trimmed by 6 bases and J by 4 bases, leaving 10 bases between them. The CDR3 coding sequence is TGCAGTGCCCCGCGGAGTTACGAGCAGTACTTC. Its translation is CSAPRSYEQYF.

This rearrangement joins TRBV3-1 to TRBJ1-5; D is uncertain. Per germline, CDR1 LGHDT and CDR2 YNNKEL (reference sequence). The CDR3 consists of 13 residues. Trimming stripped 1 base from V and 7 bases from J, with 8 bases between. The CDR3 DNA follows: TGTGCCAGCAGCCAAGTGATCGGGCAGCCCCAGCATTTT. Protein: CASSQVIGQPQHF.

The V and J genes are TRBV7-2 and TRBJ1-5; 7 bases map to TRBD1. Trimming at V came to 5 bases and at J to 1 base, leaving 8 bases not matched to a gene. This CDR3 has 16 amino acids. Looked up from germline, CDR1 is SGHTA and CDR2 is FQGNSA. The CDR3 sequence: CASSAGGGGSNQPQHF. The DNA of the CDR3 is TGTGCCAGCAGCGCAGGGGGAGGGGGAAGCAATCAGCCCCAGCATTTT.

This chain joins TRBV5-6 and TRBJ2-1; 7 nucleotides agree with TRBD1. The CDR3 has 14 amino acids. CDR1 and CDR2 from the germline V gene are SGHDT and YYEEEE. V shed 7 bases, J shed 6 bases, and the junction held 10 bases outside the gene matches. The CDR3 sequence is CASQTQGFSNEQFF. The CDR3 region has the DNA TGTGCCAGCCAAACACAGGGGTTTAGCAATGAGCAGTTCTTC. The full variable domain, in which reference TRBV5-6 and TRBJ2-1 provide the parts outside the CDR3, is DAGVTQSPTHLIKTRGQQVTLRCSPKSGHDTVSWYQQALGQGPQFIFQYYEEEERQRGNFPDRFSGHQFPNYSSELNVNALLLGDSALYLCASQTQGFSNEQFFGPGTRLTVL.

The chain links TRBV7-2 to TRBJ2-5; D is uncertain. Germline values: CDR1 SGHTA, CDR2 FQGNSA. This CDR3 contains 13 residues. The V end lost 3 bases, the J end lost 1 base, and 6 bases lay between the germline ends. CDR3: CASSLSFQETQYF. In nucleotides, the CDR3 is TGTGCCAGCAGCTTGTCGTTCCAAGAGACCCAGTACTTC.